This T cell receptor beta chain was found in a study of cytomegalovirus exposure and HLA in healthy donors. At the level of the study: Unique TCR beta sequences numbering 95 million to 130 million came from 150 million to 200 million T cells in an earlier analysis.

About this clone: Its specificity is unknown.

This CDR3 is 14 amino acids long. V lost 5 bases to trimming and J lost 4 bases, with 14 bases between them. From germline, CDR1 is LNHDA and CDR2 SQIVND (reference sequence). Researchers ran the PCR with 60 Vbeta and 13 Jbeta primers. This table comes from immunoSEQ multiplex PCR, and its TCRdb copy is limited to in-frame clones, with some not included. The profile covers around 50,000 clones, with around three quarters appearing a single time and 8.1% taken by the ten largest. Overall study results and limits: Presence/absence comparisons presumed near-even sequencing depth among donors. Later on, an analysis found that several of the most significant clusters appeared to be linked to common viral pathogens, which included parvovirus B19.

This sequence originates from a man aged 30 to 45 in good health and CMV-seropositive. Sequenced material: PBMCs. This chain joins TRBV19 and TRBJ1-2, with D perhaps matching TRBD1 (6 bases). DNA of the CDR3: TGTGCCAGTAGTTCCGGGACAACGGGCTATGGCTACACCTTC. Encoded protein: CASSSGTTGYGYTF.